This T cell receptor beta chain stems from a study of blood T cell repertoires in COVID-19. Overall study context: Sites in the United States, Italy and Spain provided acute and convalescent COVID-19 samples. PBMCs, B-cell-depleted T cells, or T cells provided the cDNA or gDNA that made up the material.

Only in-frame clones appear in the TCRdb table, and some are missing; sequencing was by immunoSEQ multiplex PCR. The data show roughly 58,000 clones, 81% seen once. This CDR3 region has 14 residues. The germline CDR1 and CDR2 sequences are SEHNR and FQNEAQ (reference sequence). The sample taken for sequencing was peripheral blood. The receptor comes from a man aged 60 to 75 with COVID-19, enrolled during active disease. This chain joins TRBV7-9 and TRBJ2-6; a possible D gene is TRBD2 (6 bases). CDR3 nucleotide sequence: TGTGCGCCGGGACTTCTATCTGGGGCCAACGTCCTGACTTTC. Translating gives CAPGLLSGANVLTF. The whole variable domain, remainder taken from reference TRBV7-9 and TRBJ2-6, is DTGVSQNPRHKITKRGQNVTFRCDPISEHNRLYWYRQTLGQGPEFLTYFQNEAQLEKSRLLSDRFSAERPKGSFSTLEIQRTEQGDSAMYLCAPGLLSGANVLTFGAGSRLTVL.